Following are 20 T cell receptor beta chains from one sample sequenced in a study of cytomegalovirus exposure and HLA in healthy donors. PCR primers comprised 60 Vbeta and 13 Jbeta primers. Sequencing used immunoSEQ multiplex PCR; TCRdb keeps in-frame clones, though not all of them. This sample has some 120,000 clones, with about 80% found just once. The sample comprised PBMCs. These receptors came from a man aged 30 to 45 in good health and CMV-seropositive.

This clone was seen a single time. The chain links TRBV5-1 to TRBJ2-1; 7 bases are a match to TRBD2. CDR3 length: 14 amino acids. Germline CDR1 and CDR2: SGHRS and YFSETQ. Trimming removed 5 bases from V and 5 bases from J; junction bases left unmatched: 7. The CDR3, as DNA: TGCGCCAGCAGAGGTGTCGGGAGGAACAATGAGCAGTTCTTC. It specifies CASRGVGRNNEQFF.

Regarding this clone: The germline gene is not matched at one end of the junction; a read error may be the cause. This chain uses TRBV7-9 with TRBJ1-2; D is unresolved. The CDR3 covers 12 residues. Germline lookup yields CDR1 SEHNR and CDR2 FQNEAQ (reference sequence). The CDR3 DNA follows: TGTTCCAGCAGCTTATTCATCTATGGCTACACCTTC. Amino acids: CSSSLFIYGYTF.

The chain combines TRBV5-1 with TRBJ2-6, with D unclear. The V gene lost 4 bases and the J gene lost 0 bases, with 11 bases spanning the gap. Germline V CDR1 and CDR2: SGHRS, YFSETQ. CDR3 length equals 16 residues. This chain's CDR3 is CASSKAGISGANVLTF. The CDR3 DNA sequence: TGCGCCAGCAGCAAAGCAGGAATCTCTGGGGCCAACGTCCTGACTTTC.

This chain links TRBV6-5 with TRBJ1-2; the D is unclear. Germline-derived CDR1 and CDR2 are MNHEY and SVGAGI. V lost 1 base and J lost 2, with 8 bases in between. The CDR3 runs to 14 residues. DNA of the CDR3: TGTGCCAGCAGTTACTTTGGGCAGAACTATGGCTACACCTTC. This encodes CASSYFGQNYGYTF.

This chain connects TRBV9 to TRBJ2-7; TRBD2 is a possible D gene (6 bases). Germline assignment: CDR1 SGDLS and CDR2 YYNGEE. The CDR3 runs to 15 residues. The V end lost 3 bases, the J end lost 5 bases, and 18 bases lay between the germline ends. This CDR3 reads CASSGSGLAWNEQYF. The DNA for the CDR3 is TGTGCCAGCAGCGGAAGCGGGCTTGCCTGGAACGAGCAGTACTTC. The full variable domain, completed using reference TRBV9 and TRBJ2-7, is DSGVTQTPKHLITATGQRVTLRCSPRSGDLSVYWYQQSLDQGLQFLIQYYNGEERAKGNILERFSAQQFPDLHSELNLSSLELGDSALYFCASSGSGLAWNEQYFGPGTRLTVT.

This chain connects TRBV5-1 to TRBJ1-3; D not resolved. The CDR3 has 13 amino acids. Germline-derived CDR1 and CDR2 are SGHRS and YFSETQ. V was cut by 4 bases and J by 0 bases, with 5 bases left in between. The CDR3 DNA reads TGCGCCAGCAGCGTTAGCTCTGGAAACACCATATATTTT. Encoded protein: CASSVSSGNTIYF.

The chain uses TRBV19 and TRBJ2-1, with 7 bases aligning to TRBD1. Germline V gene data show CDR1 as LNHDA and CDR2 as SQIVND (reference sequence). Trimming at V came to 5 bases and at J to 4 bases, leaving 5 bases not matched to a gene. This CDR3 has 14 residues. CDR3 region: CASSPGQLYNEQFF. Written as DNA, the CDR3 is TGTGCCAGTAGTCCGGGACAGCTTTACAATGAGCAGTTCTTC.

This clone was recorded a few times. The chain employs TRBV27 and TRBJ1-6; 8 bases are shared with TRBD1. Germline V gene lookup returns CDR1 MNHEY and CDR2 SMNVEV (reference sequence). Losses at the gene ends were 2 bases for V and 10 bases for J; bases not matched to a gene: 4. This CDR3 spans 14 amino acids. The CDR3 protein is CASSLDRGTSPLHF. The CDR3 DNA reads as TGTGCCAGCAGTTTAGACAGGGGTACCTCACCCCTCCACTTT.

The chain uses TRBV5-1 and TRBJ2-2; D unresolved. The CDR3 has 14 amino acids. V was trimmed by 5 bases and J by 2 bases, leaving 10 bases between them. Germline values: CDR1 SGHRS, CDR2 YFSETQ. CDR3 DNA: TGCGCCAGCAGAGACTCCTTCAACACCGGGGAGCTGTTTTTT. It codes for CASRDSFNTGELFF.

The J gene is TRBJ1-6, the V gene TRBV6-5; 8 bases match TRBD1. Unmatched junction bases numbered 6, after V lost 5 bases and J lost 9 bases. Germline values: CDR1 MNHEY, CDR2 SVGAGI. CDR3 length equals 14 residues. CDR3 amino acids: CASSPDRGVSPLHF. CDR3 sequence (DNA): TGTGCCAGCAGTCCTGACAGGGGCGTTTCACCCCTCCACTTT.

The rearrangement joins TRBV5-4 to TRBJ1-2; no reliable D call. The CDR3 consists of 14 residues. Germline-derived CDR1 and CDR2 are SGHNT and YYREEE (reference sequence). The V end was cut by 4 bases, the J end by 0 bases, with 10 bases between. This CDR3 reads CASSPGLTNYGYTF. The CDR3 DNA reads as TGTGCCAGCAGCCCAGGACTAACTAACTATGGCTACACCTTC.

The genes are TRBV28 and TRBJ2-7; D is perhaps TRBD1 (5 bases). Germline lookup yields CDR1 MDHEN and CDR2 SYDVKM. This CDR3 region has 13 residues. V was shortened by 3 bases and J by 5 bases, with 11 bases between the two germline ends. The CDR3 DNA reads TGTGCCAGCAGTTTCCAGGGTTTCCACGAGCAGTACTTC. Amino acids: CASSFQGFHEQYF.

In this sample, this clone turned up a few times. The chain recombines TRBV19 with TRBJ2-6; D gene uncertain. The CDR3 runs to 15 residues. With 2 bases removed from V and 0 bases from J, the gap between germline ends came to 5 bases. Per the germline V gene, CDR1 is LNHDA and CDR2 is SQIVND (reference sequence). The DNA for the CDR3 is TGTGCCAGTAGTATACCTCGCTCTGGGGCCAACGTCCTGACTTTC. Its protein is CASSIPRSGANVLTF.

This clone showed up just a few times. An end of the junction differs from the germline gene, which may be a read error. CDR3 in amino acids: CASSLAGTGDEKLFF. The CDR3 nucleotides are TGTGCCAGCAGCCTAGCCGGGACAGGGGATGAAAAACTGTTTTTT. The V and J genes are TRBV7-2 and TRBJ1-4; 10 nucleotides match TRBD1. This CDR3 comprises 15 residues. Germline V lookup: CDR1 SGHTA, CDR2 FQGNSA.

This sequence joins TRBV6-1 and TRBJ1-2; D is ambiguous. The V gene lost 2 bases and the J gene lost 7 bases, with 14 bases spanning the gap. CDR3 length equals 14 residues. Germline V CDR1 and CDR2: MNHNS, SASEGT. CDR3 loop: CASSEILALSGYTF. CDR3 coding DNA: TGTGCCAGCAGTGAAATCTTGGCTCTCTCTGGCTACACCTTC.

CDR3 DNA sequence: TGTGCCAGCAGCTTGCGGGGGACGGGCTCCTACGAGCAGTACTTC. It yields the protein CASSLRGTGSYEQYF. The chain uses TRBV5-4 and TRBJ2-7; TRBD2 might be the D (6 bases). The germline V gene encodes CDR1 SGHNT and CDR2 YYREEE (reference sequence). CDR3 length equals 15 residues. Trimming shortened V by 1 base and J by 0 bases, and 11 bases separated the two germline ends.

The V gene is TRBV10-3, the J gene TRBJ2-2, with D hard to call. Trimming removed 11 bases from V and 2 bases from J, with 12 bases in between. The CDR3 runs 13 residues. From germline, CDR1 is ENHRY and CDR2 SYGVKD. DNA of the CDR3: TGTGCCGTGGCGGATGCTAACACCGGGGAGCTGTTTTTT. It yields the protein CAVADANTGELFF.

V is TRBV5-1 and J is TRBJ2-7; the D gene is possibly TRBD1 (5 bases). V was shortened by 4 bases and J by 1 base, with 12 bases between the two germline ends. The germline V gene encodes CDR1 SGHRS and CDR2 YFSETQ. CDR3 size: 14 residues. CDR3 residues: CASSLLQVSYEQYF. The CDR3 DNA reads TGCGCCAGCAGCCTACTACAGGTATCCTACGAGCAGTACTTC. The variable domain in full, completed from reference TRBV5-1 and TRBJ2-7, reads KAGVTQTPRYLIKTRGQQVTLSCSPISGHRSVSWYQQTPGQGLQFLFEYFSETQRNKGNFPGRFSGRQFSNSRSEMNVSTLELGDSALYLCASSLLQVSYEQYFGPGTRLTVT.

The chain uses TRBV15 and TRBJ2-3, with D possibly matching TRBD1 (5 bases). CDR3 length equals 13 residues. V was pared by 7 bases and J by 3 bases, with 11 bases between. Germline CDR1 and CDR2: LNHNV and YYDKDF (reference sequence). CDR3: CATISQGTDTQYF. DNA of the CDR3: TGTGCCACCATCTCCCAGGGTACAGATACGCAGTATTTT.

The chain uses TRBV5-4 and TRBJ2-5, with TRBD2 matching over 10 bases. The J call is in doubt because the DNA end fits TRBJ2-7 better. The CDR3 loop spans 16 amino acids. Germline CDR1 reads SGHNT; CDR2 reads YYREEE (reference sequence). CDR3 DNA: TGTGCCAGCAGCTATGAACCTAGCGGGAGTTTGAACGAGCAGTACTTC. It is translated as CASSYEPSGSLNEQYF.